Following are 5 T cell receptor beta chains from one sample sequenced in a study of cytomegalovirus exposure and HLA in healthy donors. Amplification used 60 Vbeta primers and 13 Jbeta primers. Method: immunoSEQ multiplex PCR; TCRdb's copy keeps in-frame clones and lacks some. Among 70,000 to 80,000 clones listed, roughly four fifths were seen once. Sequenced input: PBMCs. Receptor source: a man between 18 and 29 years old in good health and CMV-seronegative.

The rearrangement links TRBV6-6 to TRBJ2-1; D unclear. The CDR3 has 16 residues. Deletions cut 0 bases from V and 1 base from J, with 10 bases between. Germline CDR1 and CDR2: MNHNY and SVGAGI (reference sequence). CDR3 sequence (DNA): TGTGCCAGCAGTTACTCGACTGGATTATCCTACAATGAGCAGTTCTTC. It is translated as CASSYSTGLSYNEQFF.

The J gene is TRBJ1-5, the V gene TRBV11-2, with D perhaps matching TRBD1 (6 bases). The CDR3 is made up of 14 amino acids. Trimming pared 1 base from V and 4 bases from J, leaving 8 bases between. Germline V lookup: CDR1 SGHAT, CDR2 FQNNGV. DNA for the CDR3: TGTGCCAGCAGCTTAGGGACAGAGAATCAGCCCCAGCATTTT. As protein: CASSLGTENQPQHF.

V usage is TRBV5-1 and J usage is TRBJ2-2; 8 nucleotides line up with TRBD2. This CDR3 has 19 residues. CDR1 is SGHRS, CDR2 YFSETQ, per germline. V was clipped by 0 bases and J by 0 bases; unmatched bases: 10. The DNA of the CDR3 is TGCGCCAGCAGCTTGGCGATCCTAGCGGGCGGAGCGAACACCGGGGAGCTGTTTTTT. Its protein product is CASSLAILAGGANTGELFF.

This clone has a handful of counts. The gene calls are TRBV10-3 and TRBJ1-1; TRBD1 matches at 7 bases. This CDR3 has 13 residues. The V gene end was trimmed by 6 bases and the J gene end by 6 bases; junction bases not matched to a gene: 7. Germline V lookup: CDR1 ENHRY, CDR2 SYGVKD. The CDR3 bases are TGTGCCATCAGCGCAACAGGGGCCGCTGAAGCTTTCTTT. Residues: CAISATGAAEAFF.

The chain recombines TRBV4-1 with TRBJ2-3; 7 positions match TRBD2. The ends lost 4 bases at V and 0 bases at J; junction bases unmatched: 4. Per the germline V gene, CDR1 is MGHRA and CDR2 is YSYEKL. The CDR3 has 15 residues. CDR3 sequence reads: CASSPGGGSTDTQYF. As DNA, the CDR3 is TGCGCCAGCAGCCCTGGGGGGGGTAGCACAGATACGCAGTATTTT.